The source of this T cell receptor beta chain is a study of cytomegalovirus exposure and HLA in healthy donors. Study-level points and caveats: The study flagged some 170 TCR beta chains as cytomegalovirus-associated. One later analysis, an examination of the 100 to 150 validation repertoires, found that first-cohort TCR clusters tended to co-occur in them.

With regard to this clone: Antigen: not known.

The protocol was immunoSEQ multiplex PCR, while the TCRdb copy is restricted to in-frame clones and leaves out a portion. The sample has tens of thousands of clones; 85% to 95% are singletons. The V gene's germline CDR1 is MDHEN and CDR2 SYDVKM. The CDR3 contains 13 residues. The V end lost 6 bases, the J end lost 4 bases, and 12 bases lay between the germline ends. This chain joins TRBV28 and TRBJ1-2; TRBD1 is a possible D gene (5 bases). Sequenced input: PBMCs. This TCR was recovered from a woman between 18 and 30 years old in good health and CMV-seropositive. This chain's CDR3 is CASRTGTGYGYTF. CDR3 in DNA: TGTGCCAGCAGGACCGGGACTGGCTATGGCTACACCTTC.